The present T cell receptor (beta chain) was sequenced within a study of Ad26.COV2.S vaccination and SARS-CoV-2 variants. Turning to the study itself: Each vaccinee took Ad26.COV2.S intramuscularly, once or twice 56 days apart.

V was shortened by 4 bases and J by 0 bases, with 11 bases between the two germline ends. This CDR3 region has 15 residues. CDR1 is SGHDT and CDR2 is YYEEEE in the germline V gene. Notes on the study in general: There was a possibility that the TCR breadth and depth analyses underestimated total T cell responses.

Comments on this clone: Its target is not known.

As for treatment: over 15 received Ad26.COV2.S at low or high dose, single or two shots; 5 received placebo; per-sample allocation not given. Collection of samples fell on day 63 after the first vaccine or placebo injection. In Boston, an adult donor aged 18-55 years took part. The shot given was an Ad26 vector that makes Wuhan-strain SARS-CoV-2 spike. Method: immunoSEQ multiplex PCR; TCRdb's copy keeps in-frame clones and lacks some. Among more than 300,000 clones listed, 70% to 90% were seen once. The TCR was taken from a person between 18 and 60 years old who received the Ad26.COV2.S COVID-19 vaccine or a placebo. The chain joins TRBV5-6 to TRBJ2-1; perhaps TRBD1 as D (6 bases). The sample in question was peripheral blood, obtained in a trial of Ad26.COV2.S vaccine versus placebo. The CDR3 reads CASSEDRSSYNEQFF. The CDR3, as DNA: TGTGCCAGCAGCGAGGACAGAAGCTCCTACAATGAGCAGTTCTTC.